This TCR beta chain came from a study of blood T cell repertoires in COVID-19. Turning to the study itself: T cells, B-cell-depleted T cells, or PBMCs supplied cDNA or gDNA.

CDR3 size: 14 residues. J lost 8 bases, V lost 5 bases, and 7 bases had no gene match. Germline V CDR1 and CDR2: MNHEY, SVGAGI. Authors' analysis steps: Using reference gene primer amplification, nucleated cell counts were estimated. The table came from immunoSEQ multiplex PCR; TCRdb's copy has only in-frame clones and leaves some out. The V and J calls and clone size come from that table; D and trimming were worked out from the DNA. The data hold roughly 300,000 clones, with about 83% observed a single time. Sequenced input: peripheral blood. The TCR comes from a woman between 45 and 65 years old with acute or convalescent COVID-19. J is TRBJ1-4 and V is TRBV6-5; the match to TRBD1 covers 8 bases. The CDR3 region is CASSPTGGREKLFF. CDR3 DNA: TGTGCCAGCAGTCCTACAGGGGGACGAGAAAAACTGTTTTTT.